These 15 T cell receptor beta chains were all obtained from the same sample, sequenced in a study of control samples from healthy donors and cancer patients (dated by TCRdb to the early 2020s). Libraries were made using the immunoSEQ multiplex PCR assay. The table comes from immuneACCESS by way of TCRdb, which keeps in-frame sequences with V and J called. Part of the clones is missing from these tables; in studies checked, under half for an unresolved V gene and the rest for unknown reasons. The sample table contains 150,000 or so clones; only one count was recorded for just under 95% of them. Jointly, the top ten make up approximately 6% of the sample. Sequencing used blood. The origin of the receptors is a man aged 40-55 years in good health.

V is TRBV6-5 and J is TRBJ1-1; D unresolved. Per germline, CDR1 MNHEY and CDR2 SVGAGI. V lost 5 bases to trimming and J lost 1 base, with 8 bases between them. The CDR3 loop spans 13 amino acids. In DNA, the CDR3 is TGTGCCAGCAGTCTCCGGAGGAACACTGAAGCTTTCTTT. It translates to CASSLRRNTEAFF.

This sequence joins TRBV24-1 and TRBJ2-2; D is possibly TRBD2 (5 bases). The germline V gene encodes CDR1 KGHDR and CDR2 SFDVKD. This CDR3 spans 12 amino acids. Trimming shortened V by 9 bases and J by 4 bases, and 8 bases separated the two germline ends. For the CDR3, the DNA is TGTGCCACCCGCCGGGGCACCGGGGAGCTGTTTTTT. Its protein product is CATRRGTGELFF.

The rearrangement links TRBV4-3 to TRBJ1-2; D possibly corresponds to TRBD1 (6 bases). Deletions cut 0 bases from V and 4 bases from J, with 15 bases between. The germline CDR1 and CDR2 sequences are LGHNA and YSLEER. CDR3 length: 16 residues. CDR3: CASSQDQRQAFYGYTF. CDR3 coding DNA: TGCGCCAGCAGCCAAGATCAAAGACAGGCCTTCTATGGCTACACCTTC.

The gene calls are TRBV24-1 and TRBJ1-1; the D is unclear. Per the germline V gene, CDR1 is KGHDR and CDR2 is SFDVKD. The CDR3 contains 13 residues. V was trimmed by 2 bases and J by 9 bases, leaving 12 bases between them. The CDR3 protein is CATSDWTDGKAFF. In DNA, the CDR3 is TGTGCCACCAGTGATTGGACGGACGGAAAAGCTTTCTTT.

J is TRBJ1-2 and V is TRBV27; D call uncertain. Trimming removed 3 bases from V and 0 bases from J, with 8 bases in between. The CDR3 covers 14 residues. The germline gives CDR1 MNHEY, CDR2 SMNVEV (reference sequence). The CDR3 DNA reads as TGTGCCAGCAGTTTTGGCGGACCTAACTATGGCTACACCTTC. Translation: CASSFGGPNYGYTF.

The rearrangement links TRBV11-2 to TRBJ1-6, with TRBD1 matching over 9 bases. V trimming: 5 bases; J trimming: 10 bases; junction bases outside the gene matches: 9. Germline lookup yields CDR1 SGHAT and CDR2 FQNNGV. This CDR3 has 15 residues. CDR3: CASSPDRGRGSPLHF. In nucleotides, the CDR3 is TGTGCCAGCAGCCCGGACAGGGGCCGCGGGTCACCCCTCCACTTT.

The chain recombines TRBV10-2 with TRBJ1-5; a possible D gene is TRBD1 (5 bases). The CDR3 sequence is 15 residues long. Germline V gene lookup returns CDR1 WSHSY and CDR2 SAAADI. V was cut by 6 bases and J by 7 bases, with 19 bases left in between. The CDR3 DNA reads TGCGCCAGCAGCACTCTCGAGGGGTATAACCAGCCCCAGCATTTT. Translating it yields CASSTLEGYNQPQHF.

This chain uses TRBV18 with TRBJ2-7; a possible D gene is TRBD2 (5 bases). V shed 1 base and J shed 3 bases, with 13 bases lying between them. CDR3 length equals 15 residues. CDR1 is KGHSH and CDR2 is LQKENI in the germline V gene. CDR3 nucleotide sequence: TGTGCCAGCTCACCACGGGCGGGCGTCCTCTACGAGCAGTACTTC. It is translated as CASSPRAGVLYEQYF.

The genes are TRBV27 and TRBJ1-5; perhaps TRBD1 as D (5 bases). There are 14 residues in the CDR3. V was trimmed by 4 bases and J by 1 base, leaving 8 bases between them. Germline V lookup: CDR1 MNHEY, CDR2 SMNVEV (reference sequence). The CDR3 DNA sequence: TGTGCCAGCAGTTCCCCAGGGAGCAATCAGCCCCAGCATTTT. Encoded protein: CASSSPGSNQPQHF.

The chain joins TRBV28 to TRBJ2-7, with D possibly being TRBD1 or TRBD2 (5 bases each). CDR3 length equals 15 residues. Per germline, CDR1 MDHEN and CDR2 SYDVKM. V was pared by 3 bases and J by 0 bases, with 12 bases between. The CDR3 DNA is TGTGCCAGCAGTTTCCCGGGGCCACTCTCCTACGAGCAGTACTTC. This codes for CASSFPGPLSYEQYF.

CDR3 sequence: CASSLPTGGGYTF. The CDR3, as DNA: TGTGCCAGCAGCCTACCGACAGGGGGTGGCTACACCTTC. The V and J genes are TRBV6-5 and TRBJ1-2, with 9 bases fitting TRBD1. Trimming took 6 bases from V and 7 from J; bases not matched to a gene: 6. The CDR3 covers 13 residues. The germline V gene encodes CDR1 MNHEY and CDR2 SVGAGI.

The chain's CDR3 is CASSLGRSTALYGYTF. CDR3 nucleotide sequence: TGTGCCAGCAGCTTAGGGAGGTCGACAGCCCTATATGGCTACACCTTC. The gene calls are TRBV7-2 and TRBJ1-2, with a weak D call TRBD1 (5 bases). Trimming stripped 1 base from V and 5 bases from J, with 17 bases between. This CDR3 is built from 16 residues. Germline assignment: CDR1 SGHTA and CDR2 FQGNSA.

The rearrangement joins TRBV19 to TRBJ1-5; 7 bases are a match to TRBD1. After removal of 8 bases from V and 0 bases from J, the junction contained 4 bases not matched to a gene. The CDR3 is 14 amino acids. Germline-derived CDR1 and CDR2 are LNHDA and SQIVND (reference sequence). In DNA form, the CDR3 reads TGTGCCAGTCGGGACAGACCTAGCAATCAGCCCCAGCATTTT. As protein: CASRDRPSNQPQHF.

V usage is TRBV6-1 and J usage is TRBJ2-1; 8 bases align to TRBD1. Per the germline V gene, CDR1 is MNHNS and CDR2 is SASEGT. The V and J ends lost 0 bases and 8 bases, in that order; junction bases with no gene match: 6. The CDR3 runs to 15 residues. DNA for the CDR3: TGTGCCAGCAGTGAAGCGGGGAGCAGGGGGCATGAGCAGTTCTTC. Its protein is CASSEAGSRGHEQFF.

CDR3 nucleotides: TGTGCCAGCAGCTTGAGGCTAGCGGACGACAATGAGCAGTTCTTC. Encoded protein: CASSLRLADDNEQFF. V is TRBV5-4 and J is TRBJ2-1, with TRBD2 identical over 7 bases. CDR3 size: 15 residues. The V gene's germline CDR1 is SGHNT and CDR2 YYREEE (reference sequence). J was trimmed by 5 bases and V by 1 base; bases with no gene match: 6.